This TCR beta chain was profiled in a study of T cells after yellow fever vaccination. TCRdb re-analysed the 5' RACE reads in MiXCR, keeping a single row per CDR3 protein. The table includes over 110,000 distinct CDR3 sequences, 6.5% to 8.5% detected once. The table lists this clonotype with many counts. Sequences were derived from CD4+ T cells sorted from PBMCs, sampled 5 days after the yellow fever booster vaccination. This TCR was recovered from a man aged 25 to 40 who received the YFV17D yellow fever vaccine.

CDR3 in amino acids: CASRPLGGAYEQYF. The CDR3 coding sequence is TGTGCCAGCAGACCCCTTGGTGGGGCCTACGAGCAGTACTTC. This chain connects TRBV5-5 to TRBJ2-7; D not certain. CDR3 length: 14 amino acids. Germline V gene data show CDR1 as SGHKS and CDR2 as YYEKEE (reference sequence). Trimming cost V 5 bases and J 2 bases, with 14 bases left between them. The complete variable domain, with remaining parts taken from reference TRBV5-5 and TRBJ2-7, reads DAGVTQSPTHLIKTRGQQVTLRCSPISGHKSVSWYQQVLGQGPQFIFQYYEKEERGRGNFPDRFSARQFPNYSSELNVNALLLGDSALYLCASRPLGGAYEQYFGPGTRLTVT.